This TCR beta chain was profiled in a study of Ad26.COV2.S vaccination and SARS-CoV-2 variants. Study conclusions and caveats: The study found similar non-spike TCR breadth in vaccine and placebo recipients. Vaccinated individuals (as opposed to placebo recipients) had higher spike-specific TCR breadth.

Treatment given: roughly 18 received Ad26.COV2.S at low or high dose, single or two shots; 5 received placebo; per-sample allocation not given. Day 63 after the first vaccine or placebo injection was the time point for sampling. An Ad26 vector carrying the Wuhan-strain SARS-CoV-2 spike served as the vaccine. Germline CDR1 and CDR2: SGHDN and FVKESK. Trimming took off 4 bases at V and 6 bases at J, with 12 bases between the two ends. This CDR3 spans 13 amino acids. TCRdb keeps only in-frame clones here, not all; method: immunoSEQ multiplex PCR. Of about 420,000 clones listed, around 87% are singletons. Notes on this clone: Antigen specificity is unknown.

The V and J genes are TRBV14 and TRBJ1-2; maybe TRBD1 (6 bases). The material sequenced was peripheral blood, taken in a trial of Ad26.COV2.S vaccine versus placebo. This TCR derives from a person aged 18-60 years who received the Ad26.COV2.S COVID-19 vaccine or a placebo. This chain's CDR3 is CASSPRAGDGYTF. For the CDR3, the DNA is TGTGCCAGCAGCCCTCGGGCAGGGGATGGCTACACCTTC.